Reported below is one T cell receptor (beta chain). As yet, its antigen is unknown. These data are taken from a study of T cells expressing NK-cell markers. Across the whole study: One of the eight sequenced donors was seronegative, whereas the other seven were HCMV-seropositive. General study points: In a few donors, dominant clonotypes made up about 28.3-65% of CD3+CD56-NKG2C+ cells.

TCRdb reprocessed the 5' RACE reads and reports one entry per CDR3 protein, with no DNA. The sample includes some 440,000 distinct CDR3 sequences. The CDR3 is 13 residues long. Germline V gene data show CDR1 as SGHDT and CDR2 as YYEEEE. The material sequenced was blood T cells: a sorted CD56 or NKG2C T cell subset, CD4+ or CD8+ T cells, or bulk PBMC T cells (not recorded which). The receptor comes from a woman aged 45-60 years in good health. The V and J genes are TRBV5-6 and TRBJ1-5; the D gene TCRdb calls, TRBD1, cannot be checked with no DNA. The CDR3 sequence: CASGQGGNQPQHF.